These T cell receptor beta chains were read from a single sample in a study of T cells expressing NK-cell markers. Each CDR3 protein gets one entry in TCRdb, which reprocessed the 5' RACE reads and gives no DNA. The sample holds more than 400,000 distinct CDR3 sequences. Sequencing was done on a sample of blood T cells: a sorted CD56 or NKG2C T cell subset, CD4+ or CD8+ T cells, or bulk PBMC T cells (not recorded which). Receptor source: a woman between 18 and 70 years old in good health. The CDR3 runs from the conserved cysteine through the conserved F or W.

V gene	J gene	CDR3 protein
TRBV28	TRBJ1-6	CASSLGESSYNSPLHF
TRBV30	TRBJ1-6	CACPGTGGFNSPLHF
TRBV20-1	TRBJ1-1	CSAPGDTEAFF
TRBV12-3/TRBV12-4	TRBJ1-1	CASSPSIGMGTEAFF
TRBV29-1	TRBJ2-1	CSVYRDYEQFF
TRBV7-6	TRBJ1-1	CASSLGEGQLPAFF
TRBV25-1	TRBJ2-1	CASSGVAGGEFYEQFF
TRBV9	TRBJ1-2	CASSVGWAGNYGYTF
TRBV18	TRBJ2-3	CASSPGVATDTQYF
TRBV29-1	TRBJ1-2	CSLSDGYGYTF
TRBV6-5	TRBJ2-3	CASSFEGGPTDTQYF
TRBV25-1	TRBJ2-3	CASSVGGNTQYF
TRBV25-1	TRBJ1-1	CASSENRDGTEAFF
TRBV7-9	TRBJ2-1	CASDPGPENNEQFF
TRBV7-2	TRBJ1-4	CASRRDRALNEKLFF
TRBV19	TRBJ1-5	CASTVRGGSNQPQHF
TRBV7-2	TRBJ2-5	CASSPPVGGAGETQYF
TRBV5-1	TRBJ2-1	CASSRLPPGVAYNEQFF
TRBV27	TRBJ2-3	CASSLGSSGRDTQYF
TRBV19	TRBJ2-1	CASSITLAGSYNEQFF
TRBV12-3/TRBV12-4	TRBJ1-5	CASSLGTVISPQHF
TRBV4-3	TRBJ1-2	CASSQDGVPREGGYTF
TRBV11-2	TRBJ2-7	CASSLESYEQYF
TRBV28	TRBJ2-7	CASEETGITYEQYF
TRBV20-1	TRBJ2-2	CSLRDRLTGELFF
TRBV6-1	TRBJ1-1	CASSDGTGHTTEAFF
TRBV7-2	TRBJ1-1	CASSLGRVGEAFF
TRBV7-8	TRBJ1-2	CASSFAATGYTF
TRBV7-3	TRBJ1-1	CASSPSPGTEAFF
TRBV4-2	TRBJ2-1	CASSQERWAGTSGKSEQFF
TRBV11-2	TRBJ1-1	CASSWVGGNTEAFF
TRBV20-1	TRBJ1-4	CSARGVGGKIDEKLFF
TRBV12-3/TRBV12-4	TRBJ2-7	CASSLRDGSYEQYF
TRBV4-1	TRBJ1-2	CASSPEGYGYTF
TRBV5-1	TRBJ2-7	CASSQQGRYEQYF
TRBV7-2	TRBJ2-1	CASSLPRGNRNNEQFF
TRBV10-3	TRBJ2-5	CAISESHWTSQETQYF
TRBV6-5	TRBJ2-3	CASSYLGLAGGGDTDTQYF